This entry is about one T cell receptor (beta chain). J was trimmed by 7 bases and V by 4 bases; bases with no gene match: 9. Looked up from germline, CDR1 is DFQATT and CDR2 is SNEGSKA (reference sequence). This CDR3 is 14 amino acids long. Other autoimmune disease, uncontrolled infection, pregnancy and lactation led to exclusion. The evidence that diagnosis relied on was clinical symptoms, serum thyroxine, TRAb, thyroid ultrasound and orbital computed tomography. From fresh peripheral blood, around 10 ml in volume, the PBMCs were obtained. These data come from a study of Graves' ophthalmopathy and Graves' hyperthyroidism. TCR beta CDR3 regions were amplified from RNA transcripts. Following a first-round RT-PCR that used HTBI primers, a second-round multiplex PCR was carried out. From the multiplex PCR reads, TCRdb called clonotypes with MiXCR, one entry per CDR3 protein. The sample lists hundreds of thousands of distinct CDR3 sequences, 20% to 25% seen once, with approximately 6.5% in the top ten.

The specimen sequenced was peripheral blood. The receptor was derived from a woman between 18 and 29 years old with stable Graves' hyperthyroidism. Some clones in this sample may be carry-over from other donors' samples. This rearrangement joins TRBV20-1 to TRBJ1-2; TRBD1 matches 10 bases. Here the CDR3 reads CSATRQGALSGYTF. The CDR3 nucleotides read TGCAGTGCTACCCGACAGGGGGCTTTGAGTGGCTACACCTTC.